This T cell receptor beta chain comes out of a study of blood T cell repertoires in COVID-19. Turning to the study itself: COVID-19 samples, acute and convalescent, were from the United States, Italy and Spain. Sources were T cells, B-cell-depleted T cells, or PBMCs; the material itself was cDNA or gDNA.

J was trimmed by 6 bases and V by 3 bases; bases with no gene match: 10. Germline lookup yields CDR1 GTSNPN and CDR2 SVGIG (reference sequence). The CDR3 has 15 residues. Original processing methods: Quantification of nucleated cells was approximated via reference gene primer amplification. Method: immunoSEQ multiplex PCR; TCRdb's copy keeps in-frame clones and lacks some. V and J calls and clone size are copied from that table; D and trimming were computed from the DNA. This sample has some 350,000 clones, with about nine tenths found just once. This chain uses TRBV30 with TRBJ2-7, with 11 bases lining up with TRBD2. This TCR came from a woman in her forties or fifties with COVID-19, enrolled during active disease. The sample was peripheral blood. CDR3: CAWSPYSGRAVEQYF. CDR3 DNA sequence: TGTGCCTGGAGCCCCTATAGCGGGAGGGCCGTCGAGCAGTACTTC.